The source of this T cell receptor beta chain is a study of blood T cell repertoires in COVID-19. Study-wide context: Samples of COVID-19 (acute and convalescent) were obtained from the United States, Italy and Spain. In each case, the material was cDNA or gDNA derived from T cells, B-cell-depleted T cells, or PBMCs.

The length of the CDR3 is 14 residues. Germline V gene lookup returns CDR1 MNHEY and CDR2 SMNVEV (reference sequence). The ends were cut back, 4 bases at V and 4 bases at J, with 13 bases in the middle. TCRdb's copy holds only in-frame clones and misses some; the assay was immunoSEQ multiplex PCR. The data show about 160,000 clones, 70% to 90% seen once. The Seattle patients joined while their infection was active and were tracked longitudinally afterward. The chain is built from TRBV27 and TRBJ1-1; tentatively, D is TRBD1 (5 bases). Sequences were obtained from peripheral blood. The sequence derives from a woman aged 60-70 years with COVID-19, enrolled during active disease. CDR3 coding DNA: TGTGCCAGCAGTTGGGGGGGTTTGGGCACTGAAGCTTTCTTT. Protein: CASSWGGLGTEAFF.